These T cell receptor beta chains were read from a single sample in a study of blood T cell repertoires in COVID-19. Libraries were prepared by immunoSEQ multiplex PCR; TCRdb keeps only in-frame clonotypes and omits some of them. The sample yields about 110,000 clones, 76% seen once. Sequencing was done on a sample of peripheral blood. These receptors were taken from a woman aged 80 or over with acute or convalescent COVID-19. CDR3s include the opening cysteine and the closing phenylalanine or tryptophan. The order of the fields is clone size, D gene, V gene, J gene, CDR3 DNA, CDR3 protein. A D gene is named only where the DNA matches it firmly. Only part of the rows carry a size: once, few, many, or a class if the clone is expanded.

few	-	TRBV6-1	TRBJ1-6	TGTGCCAGCAGTGTTGTCCCAGACAGCCTCGGGAATTCACCCCTCCACTTT	CASSVVPDSLGNSPLHF
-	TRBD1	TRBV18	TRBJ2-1	TGTGCCAGCTCAGCAGCTAAGACAGGGTTTTCGAAAAATGAGCAGTTCTTC	CASSAAKTGFSKNEQFF
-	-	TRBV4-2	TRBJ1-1	TGTGCCAGCAGCCAAGACCCGACAGATAACACTGAAGCTTTCTTT	CASSQDPTDNTEAFF
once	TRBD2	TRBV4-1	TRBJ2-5	TGCGCCAGCAGCAACCTAAAAGGCGGGAGTGAGACCCAGTACTTC	CASSNLKGGSETQYF
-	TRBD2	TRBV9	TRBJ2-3	TGTGCCAGCAGCGTAGCACTAGCGGACACAGATACGCAGTATTTT	CASSVALADTDTQYF
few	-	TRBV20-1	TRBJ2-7	TGCAGTACACTAGTACTAGACGAGCAGTACTTC	CSTLVLDEQYF
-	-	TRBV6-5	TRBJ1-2	TGTGCCAGCAGTCAAACAGGGAACTATGGCTACACCTTC	CASSQTGNYGYTF
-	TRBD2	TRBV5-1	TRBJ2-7	TGCGCCAGCAACCCGGGACGCGGGAGTGGGCTCTACGAGCAGTACTTC	CASNPGRGSGLYEQYF
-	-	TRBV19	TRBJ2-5	TGTGCCAGTACCGGGGAGGAGACCCAGTACTTC	CASTGEETQYF
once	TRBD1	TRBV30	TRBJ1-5	TGTGCCTGGAGTTTTAGAGGAGGGGGCCTCCCCATCGACCAGCCCCAGCATTTT	CAWSFRGGGLPIDQPQHF
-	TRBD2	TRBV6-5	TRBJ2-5	TGTGCCAGCAGTTACTCCGGGACTAGCGGGCAAGAGACCCAGTACTTC	CASSYSGTSGQETQYF
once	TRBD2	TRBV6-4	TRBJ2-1	TGTGCCAGCAACATTTTGACGGGAGGGCCGAATGAGCAGTTCTTC	CASNILTGGPNEQFF
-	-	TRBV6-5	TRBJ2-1	TGTGCCACCGGGCCTACGGACTCATCCTACAATGAGCAGTTCTTC	CATGPTDSSYNEQFF
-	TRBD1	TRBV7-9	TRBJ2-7	TGTGCCAGCAGCCGACAGGGGGCTAGTGTAGGCGAGCAGTACTTC	CASSRQGASVGEQYF
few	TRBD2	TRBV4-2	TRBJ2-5	TGTGCCAGCAGCCTTGGGAGGGGAGGACAAGAGACCCAGTACTTC	CASSLGRGGQETQYF
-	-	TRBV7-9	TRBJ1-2	TGTGCCAGCAGCTTAGTAGTCGCCACTACCCCCGAAGCTAACTATGGCTACACCTTC	CASSLVVATTPEANYGYTF
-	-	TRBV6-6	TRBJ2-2	TGTGCCAGCAGGGAGCCTCGGACCGGGGAGCTGTTTTTT	CASREPRTGELFF
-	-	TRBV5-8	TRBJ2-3	TGTGCCAGCAGCTTGGCACAGGGTCCCACAGATACGCAGTATTTT	CASSLAQGPTDTQYF
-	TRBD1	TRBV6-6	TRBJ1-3	TGTGCCAGCGGATCAGGGGGTGGAAACACCATATATTTT	CASGSGGGNTIYF
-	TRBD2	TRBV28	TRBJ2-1	TGTGCCAGCAGTTTGCACTCGGGACTACACTACAATGAGCAGTTCTTC	CASSLHSGLHYNEQFF
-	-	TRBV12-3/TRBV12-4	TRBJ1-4	TGTGCCAGTACAAGATCAACTAATGAAAAACTGTTTTTT	CASTRSTNEKLFF
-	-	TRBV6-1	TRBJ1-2	TGTGCCAGCAGTGAAAATGGAGGTGCTGGCTACACCTTC	CASSENGGAGYTF
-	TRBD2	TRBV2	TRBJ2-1	TGTGCCAGCAGCCGGACTAGCGGGGGGGTAGAGCAGTTCTTC	CASSRTSGGVEQFF
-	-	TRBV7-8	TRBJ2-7	TGTGCCAGCAGCCGCAGCGGGTCTTTGGGCTCCGAGCAGTACTTC	CASSRSGSLGSEQYF
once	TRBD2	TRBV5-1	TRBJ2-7	TGCGCCAGCAGCGCGGGACTAGCGGGGGGGGCCTTAAGGCACTACGAGCAGTACTTC	CASSAGLAGGALRHYEQYF
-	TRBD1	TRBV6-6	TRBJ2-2	TGTGCCAGCAGTCCACAGGGGGCCGTGGCCGGGGAGCTGTTTTTT	CASSPQGAVAGELFF